This is a list of T cell receptor beta chains from one sample in a study of T cells after yellow fever vaccination. TCRdb reprocessed the 5' RACE reads with MiXCR, giving one entry per CDR3 protein. Of 500,000 to 650,000 distinct CDR3 sequences listed, roughly 12% were seen once; the top ten hold about 15%. Source: PBMCs, taken on the day of the yellow fever booster vaccination. The receptor source for this set is a man aged 30 to 45 who received the YFV17D yellow fever vaccine. CDR3s include the opening cysteine and the closing phenylalanine or tryptophan. D genes are given only for firm matches. The size entry is marked missing in some rows and otherwise reads once, few, many or a size class.

d_gene	v_gene	j_gene	len	abundance	CDR3nt	CDR3aa
.	TRBV6-2/TRBV6-3	TRBJ2-7	11	many	TGTGCCAGCAGGGACACCTACGAGCAGTACTTC	CASRDTYEQYF
.	TRBV6-1	TRBJ2-3	15	.	TGTGCCAGCAGTGAACTCGGACCTAGCACAGATACGCAGTATTTT	CASSELGPSTDTQYF
TRBD2	TRBV20-1	TRBJ2-1	12	.	TGCAGTGCGAAACTAGCGCTCAATGAGCAGTTCTTC	CSAKLALNEQFF
.	TRBV25-1	TRBJ2-7	14	.	TGTGCCAGCACCACTGACAGGTATGGTTACGAGCAGTACTTC	CASTTDRYGYEQYF
TRBD1	TRBV5-5	TRBJ1-1	16	few	TGTGCCAGCAGCTTGGGGGTGACAGGGGTGAACACTGAAGCTTTCTTT	CASSLGVTGVNTEAFF
.	TRBV14	TRBJ2-5	17	.	TGTGCCAGCAGCCAAGATAGCCTAGACCGAAGACAAGAGACCCAGTACTTC	CASSQDSLDRRQETQYF
.	TRBV12-3/TRBV12-4	TRBJ2-5	13	.	TGTGCCAGCAGACGAGACGGACAAGAGACCCAGTACTTC	CASRRDGQETQYF
.	TRBV6-1	TRBJ2-7	15	few	TGTGCCAGCCGCCCCTCCGGGATTGGGGCCTACGAGCAGTACTTC	CASRPSGIGAYEQYF
TRBD1	TRBV5-4	TRBJ2-2	11	few	TGTGCCAGCTCGACAGGGGGGGAGCTGTTTTTT	CASSTGGELFF
TRBD2	TRBV19	TRBJ2-7	16	few	TGTGCCAGTAGTATGGAAGAAGCCAGCGGGAGGAGGGAGCAGTACTTC	CASSMEEASGRREQYF
.	TRBV7-9	TRBJ1-5	14	few	TGTGCCAGCAGCTTAGCTGCGGACGCGGGACCCCAGCATTTT	CASSLAADAGPQHF
TRBD2	TRBV5-1	TRBJ2-3	19	few	TGCGCCAGCAGCTTGGCCGGGACTAGCGGGAGGGCCTTTTCGGATACGCAGTATTTT	CASSLAGTSGRAFSDTQYF
.	TRBV11-2	TRBJ2-1	16	few	TGTGCCAGCAGCTCGAACATAGGAGTAGGTTACAATGAGCAGTTCTTC	CASSSNIGVGYNEQFF
.	TRBV5-1	TRBJ2-2	13	few	TGCGCCAGCAGCGCCCCGGGAGTGAGGGAGCTGTTTTTT	CASSAPGVRELFF
TRBD2	TRBV5-1	TRBJ2-1	17	many	TGCGCCAGCAGCGGGACTAGCGGGAGGGACGACTACAATGAGCAGTTCTTC	CASSGTSGRDDYNEQFF
TRBD2	TRBV5-1	TRBJ2-1	15	.	TGCGCCAGCAGCCACCTAGCGGGAGGGGACAATGAGCAGTTCTTC	CASSHLAGGDNEQFF
.	TRBV4-3	TRBJ1-6	16	.	TGCGCCAGCAGCCAAAGGCTTCGGGACCAGAATTCACCCCTCCACTTT	CASSQRLRDQNSPLHF
TRBD2	TRBV6-1	TRBJ2-5	15	.	TGTGCCAGCAGCCGCGGTGAGGGCGGGAGCGAGACCCAGTACTTC	CASSRGEGGSETQYF
.	TRBV28	TRBJ2-2	13	.	TGTGCCAGCAGGGAGGGAAACACCGGGGAGCTGTTTTTT	CASREGNTGELFF
.	TRBV20-1	TRBJ1-2	13	many	TGCAGTGCTACCCCCGCGGTGGTGTATGGCTACACCTTC	CSATPAVVYGYTF
TRBD2	TRBV4-2	TRBJ2-1	16	few	TGTGCCAGCAGCCCCGTCGGACTAGCGGATGATAATGAGCAGTTCTTC	CASSPVGLADDNEQFF
TRBD1	TRBV20-1	TRBJ2-1	13	.	TGCAGTGCTGGTGGGACAGGGGCTTCTGAGCAGTTCTTC	CSAGGTGASEQFF
.	TRBV5-1	TRBJ2-3	15	.	TGCGCCAGCAGCACCGGGCGGGGAGGCACAGATACGCAGTATTTT	CASSTGRGGTDTQYF
.	TRBV29-1	TRBJ2-2	12	few	TGCAGCGTTACAGCGAACACCGGGGAGCTGTTTTTT	CSVTANTGELFF
.	TRBV5-6	TRBJ2-7	17	few	TGTGCCAGCAGCTTTTTTATATGGAGCGGAGCCCCCCGCGAGCAGTACTTC	CASSFFIWSGAPREQYF
TRBD2	TRBV20-1	TRBJ2-3	14	few	TGCAGTGCTCCTAGCGGATACAGCACAGATACGCAGTATTTT	CSAPSGYSTDTQYF
.	TRBV5-6	TRBJ2-5	15	.	TGTGCCAGCAGCTTGGTAACCACGGGGCAAGAGACCCAGTACTTC	CASSLVTTGQETQYF
.	TRBV20-1	TRBJ1-6	15	.	TGCAGTGCTAGGGATTCCGCGGGCTTTAATTCACCCCTCCACTTT	CSARDSAGFNSPLHF
.	TRBV18	TRBJ2-2	15	.	TGTGCCAGCTTGCAACAGCCTCCCGTCACCGGGGAGCTGTTTTTT	CASLQQPPVTGELFF
.	TRBV2	TRBJ2-7	14	.	TGTGCCAGCAGCGCCGGGACGGCGGCTCACGAGCAGTACTTC	CASSAGTAAHEQYF
.	TRBV20-1	TRBJ1-1	15	few	TGCAGTGCTAGAGATCAATCGCCGGGAAACACTGAAGCTTTCTTT	CSARDQSPGNTEAFF
TRBD1	TRBV6-5	TRBJ2-5	16	.	TGTGCCAGCAGTTACGTTCGGGACAGGTACCAAGAGACCCAGTACTTC	CASSYVRDRYQETQYF
TRBD2	TRBV2	TRBJ2-2	19	few	TGTGCCAGCAGTCCGGGACTAGCGGGAGAAGGCGCGAACACCGGGGAGCTGTTTTTT	CASSPGLAGEGANTGELFF
.	TRBV29-1	TRBJ2-1	13	few	TGCAGCGTCCTTAAGCCCTCCTACAATGAGCAGTTCTTC	CSVLKPSYNEQFF
TRBD2	TRBV7-2	TRBJ2-7	15	.	TGTGCCAGCAGCTTAGGACCTAGCGGGAGGAACGAGCAGTACTTC	CASSLGPSGRNEQYF
.	TRBV29-1	TRBJ2-3	15	.	TGCAGCGTTAGGCAGGGGATCGAGTCCACAGATACGCAGTATTTT	CSVRQGIESTDTQYF
.	TRBV7-2	TRBJ2-7	14	few	TGTGCCAGCAGCTCCGGGACGGTGATGTACGAGCAGTACTTC	CASSSGTVMYEQYF
.	TRBV27	TRBJ2-5	15	.	TGTGCCAGCAGTTCCGGACCCGCGTACCAAGAGACCCAGTACTTC	CASSSGPAYQETQYF
.	TRBV7-9	TRBJ2-7	16	.	TGTGCCAGCAGCCCCTCGGGCGAGAGCGTTGCCTACGAGCAGTACTTC	CASSPSGESVAYEQYF
TRBD1	TRBV20-1	TRBJ1-2	15	.	TGCAGTGCCTCAACCACAATGACAGGGGACTATGGCTACACCTTC	CSASTTMTGDYGYTF
.	TRBV7-2	TRBJ1-5	15	.	TGTGCCAGCAGCTTAGGCGACGGAGTAGGTCAGCCCCAGCATTTT	CASSLGDGVGQPQHF
TRBD1	TRBV6-5	TRBJ2-3	16	.	TGTGCCAGCAGTTACTCGGGACAGGGGGTCCCAGATACGCAGTATTTT	CASSYSGQGVPDTQYF
.	TRBV28	TRBJ1-6	16	few	TGTGCCAGCAGTTTGGGCCACAGCTCCTATAATTCACCCCTCCACTTT	CASSLGHSSYNSPLHF
TRBD2	TRBV18	TRBJ2-1	15	.	TGTGCCAGCTCACACGGGACTAGCGGGAGCTATGAGCAGTTCTTC	CASSHGTSGSYEQFF
TRBD2	TRBV5-1	TRBJ2-7	15	few	TGCGCCAGCAGTCTACCCGGAGGCGGGAGTGAGGAGCAGTACTTC	CASSLPGGGSEEQYF
TRBD1	TRBV2	TRBJ2-1	15	few	TGTGCCAGCAGTGATGACAGGGTAGGGTGGGGTGTGCCGTTCTTC	CASSDDRVGWGVPFF
.	TRBV20-1	TRBJ2-1	16	.	TGCAGTGCTAGAGTCCCCTCCATACGGAGTAACAATGAGCAGTTCTTC	CSARVPSIRSNNEQFF
.	TRBV27	TRBJ2-7	12	many	TGTGCCAGCAGTCGACAGGGAGGCGAGCAGTACTTC	CASSRQGGEQYF
.	TRBV15	TRBJ1-5	17	.	TGTGCCACCAGCAGAGTCCGGGGGGCGGATAGCAATCAGCCCCAGCATTTT	CATSRVRGADSNQPQHF
TRBD2	TRBV7-6	TRBJ2-1	18	.	TGTGCCAGCAGCTTAGAAGCTAGCGGGAGGGAGTCCTACAATGAGCAGTTCTTC	CASSLEASGRESYNEQFF
.	TRBV12-3/TRBV12-4	TRBJ2-3	16	.	TGTGCCAGCAGTTTAGTGGAGTCTAAAGTAAGCCGTACGCAGTATTTT	CASSLVESKVSRTQYF
.	TRBV20-1	TRBJ2-3	16	many	TGCAGTGCGCGACGACTAGGGGGAGGAACTACAGATACGCAGTATTTT	CSARRLGGGTTDTQYF
TRBD2	TRBV12-3/TRBV12-4	TRBJ2-2	17	few	TGTGCCAGCAGTTATCTAGCGGGAGGGCCGGACACCGGGGAGCTGTTTTTT	CASSYLAGGPDTGELFF
.	TRBV7-2	TRBJ2-3	17	few	TGTGCCAGCAGCTTAGTGGGCCTCAGCCTTAGCACAGATACGCAGTATTTT	CASSLVGLSLSTDTQYF